The source of this T cell receptor (beta chain) is a study of blood T cells in healthy people across ages. General observations from the study: Shifts in expanded clonotypes may have been confounded by donor CMV status, which was unknown.

With V trimmed by 3 bases and J by 8 bases, 15 bases remained unmatched. Germline CDR1 is SQVTM and CDR2 is ANQGSEA. The CDR3 totals 16 residues. Sample donors were healthy Caucasian individuals that came from Russia, aged roughly 6 to 95. A minimum of 6.5 million PBMCs was isolated per sample. A minimum of 5 micrograms of total RNA was extracted per sample. Concerning this clonotype itself: The antigen remains undetermined.

Alongside a J-beta primer mix, a sample-barcoded 5' primer served in a second PCR lasting roughly 7 to 11 cycles. TCRdb analysed the 5' RACE reads with MiXCR anew, one entry per CDR3 protein. The table has roughly 410,000 distinct CDR3 sequences, about 52% seen once. The V gene is TRBV29-1, the J gene TRBJ2-1; 8 nucleotides match TRBD1. Sequenced sample: blood. The source is a man aged 55 to 70 in good health. CDR3 nucleotides: TGCAGCGTTGAGAAAAGACAGGGGATCGTTTTCGATGAGCAGTTCTTC. Amino acids: CSVEKRQGIVFDEQFF.